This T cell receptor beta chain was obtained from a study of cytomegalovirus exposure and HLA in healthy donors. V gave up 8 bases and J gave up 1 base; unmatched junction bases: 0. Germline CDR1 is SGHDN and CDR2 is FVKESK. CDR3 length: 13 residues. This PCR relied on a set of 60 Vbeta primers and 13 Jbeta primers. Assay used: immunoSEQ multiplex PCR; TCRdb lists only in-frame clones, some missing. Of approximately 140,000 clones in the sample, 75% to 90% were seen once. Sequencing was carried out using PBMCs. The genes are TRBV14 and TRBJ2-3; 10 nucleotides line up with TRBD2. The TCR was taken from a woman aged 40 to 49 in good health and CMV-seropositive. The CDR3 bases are TGTGCCAGCGGGACTAGCGGCACAGATACGCAGTATTTT. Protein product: CASGTSGTDTQYF.